The 13 T cell receptor beta chains presented below share a single source sample, sequenced in a study of regulatory T cells in long-lasting Graves disease. Both iRepertoire HTBI primers and Arm-PCR of CDR3 regions were used to build the TCR beta libraries. Each CDR3 protein is one row after TCRdb ran MiXCR on the multiplex PCR reads. There are about 470,000 distinct CDR3 sequences in the sample; about 16% occur only once, and 12% lies in the top ten. Regarding time point: newly diagnosed GD, antithyroid drugs for less than 3 months. The TCR library was prepared using RNA isolated from PBMCs. The same data also went into a second study, on T cells in Graves' hyperthyroidism and ophthalmopathy.

The sample in question was peripheral blood mononuclear cells (PBMCs), obtained at new diagnosis, from a patient treated with antithyroid drugs. These receptors came from a man aged 40-55 years with Graves disease.

This clonotype has more than one count but fewer than ten. V gene TRBV9 combines with J gene TRBJ2-7; D is uncertain. In germline, CDR1 is SGDLS, CDR2 YYNGEE. This CDR3 contains 15 residues. V was trimmed by 0 bases and J by 1 base, leaving 11 bases between them. For the CDR3, the DNA is TGTGCCAGCAGCGTAGGGCCCGGGTTTTCCTACGAGCAGTACTTC. Translating it yields CASSVGPGFSYEQYF.

This clonotype was observed many times. The chain joins TRBV7-3 to TRBJ2-3, with D hard to call. This CDR3 spans 14 amino acids. CDR1 is SGHTA and CDR2 is FQGTGA in the germline V gene. Trimming took off 1 base at V and 0 bases at J, with 5 bases between the two ends. For the CDR3, the DNA is TGTGCCAGCAGCTTAATGTCTAGCACAGATACGCAGTATTTT. As protein: CASSLMSSTDTQYF.

In this sample, this clonotype turned up many times. The CDR3 is CASSPIPGIMNTEAFF. The CDR3 region has the DNA TGTGCCAGCTCACCGATCCCAGGGATCATGAACACTGAAGCTTTCTTT. The V and J genes are TRBV18 and TRBJ1-1; weak D call: TRBD1 (5 bases). The CDR3 totals 16 residues. V dropped 3 bases and J dropped 0 bases, with 14 bases sitting between them. Germline V gene sequence: CDR1 KGHSH, CDR2 LQKENI. The full variable domain, its missing parts supplied by reference TRBV18 and TRBJ1-1, is NAGVMQNPRHLVRRRGQEARLRCSPMKGHSHVYWYRQLPEEGLKFMVYLQKENIIDESGMPKERFSAEFPKEGPSILRIQQVVRGDSAAYFCASSPIPGIMNTEAFFGQGTRLTVV.

This clonotype was picked up many times. The chain couples TRBV20-1 to TRBJ2-1, with 8 bases matching TRBD2. There are 16 residues in the CDR3. V shed 1 base and J 5 bases; nucleotides not matched to a gene: 10. CDR1 and CDR2 (germline): DFQATT, SNEGSKA (reference sequence). In DNA form, the CDR3 reads TGCAGTGCTAGAGTGGGGTTAGCGGGGTACCACAATGAGCAGTTCTTC. Residues: CSARVGLAGYHNEQFF.

The table lists this clonotype with a count of one. The CDR3: CASSPAGTGEGEAFF. The CDR3 DNA sequence: TGTGCCAGCTCACCGGCCGGGACAGGGGAGGGTGAAGCTTTCTTT. V gene TRBV18 combines with J gene TRBJ1-1; TRBD1 aligns across 10 bases. Per germline, CDR1 KGHSH and CDR2 LQKENI. J gave up 7 bases and V 3 bases, and 8 bases lay outside the gene matches. This CDR3 spans 15 amino acids.

This clonotype was counted ten times or more. The chain joins TRBV27 to TRBJ2-1; D is ambiguous. The CDR3 has 15 residues. Trimming removed 3 bases from V and 3 bases from J, with 12 bases in between. Germline V gene lookup returns CDR1 MNHEY and CDR2 SMNVEV (reference sequence). The CDR3 spells CASSFRLGFYNEQFF. As DNA, the CDR3 is TGTGCCAGCAGTTTTCGGCTAGGGTTCTACAATGAGCAGTTCTTC.

This clonotype has at least ten counts. This chain joins TRBV5-1 and TRBJ2-1; D call uncertain. The ends were cut back, 5 bases at V and 1 base at J, with 10 bases in the middle. The CDR3 length is 14 residues. Germline assignment: CDR1 SGHRS and CDR2 YFSETQ. For the CDR3, the DNA is TGCGCCAGCAGGTCATCAGTATCCTACAATGAGCAGTTCTTC. It yields the protein CASRSSVSYNEQFF.

The V and J genes are TRBV7-2 and TRBJ1-1, with 9 nucleotides matching TRBD1. J lost 5 bases, V lost 1 base, and 8 bases had no gene match. CDR1 SGHTA and CDR2 FQGNSA come from the germline V gene. There are 16 residues in the CDR3. In DNA form, the CDR3 reads TGTGCCAGCAGCTTAGTGGGGACAGGGTCTAGGACTGAAGCTTTCTTT. Translated, it gives CASSLVGTGSRTEAFF.

This clonotype was seen repeatedly, ten times or more. This chain uses TRBV28 with TRBJ2-2; the D is unclear. V lost 4 bases and J lost 6, with 6 bases in between. This CDR3 has 12 amino acids. Germline lookup yields CDR1 MDHEN and CDR2 SYDVKM. The CDR3 sequence is CASSWGPGELFF. For the CDR3, the DNA is TGTGCCAGCAGTTGGGGTCCCGGGGAGCTGTTTTTT.

Many counts were recorded for this clonotype. The chain combines TRBV7-9 with TRBJ1-3; D is ambiguous. CDR3 length equals 14 residues. V lost 8 bases to trimming and J lost 0 bases, with 11 bases between them. From germline, CDR1 is SEHNR and CDR2 FQNEAQ (reference sequence). The CDR3 sequence is CASSSGSSGNTIYF. For the CDR3, the DNA is TGTGCCAGCTCATCGGGTTCCTCTGGAAACACCATATATTTT.

This rearrangement joins TRBV24-1 to TRBJ2-1; D may correspond to TRBD1 or TRBD2 (5 bases each). V shed 4 bases and J shed 12 bases, with 15 bases lying between them. The CDR3 loop spans 13 amino acids. CDR1 is KGHDR, CDR2 SFDVKD, per germline. The CDR3 nucleotides are TGTGCCACCAGTGACGCCGGGACGCGATGGCAGTTCTTC. It is translated as CATSDAGTRWQFF.

The chain uses TRBV20-1 and TRBJ2-7, with 14 nucleotides matching TRBD2. Germline loops: CDR1 DFQATT, CDR2 SNEGSKA (reference sequence). This CDR3 region has 17 residues. Trimming took 5 bases from V and 2 from J; bases not matched to a gene: 11. CDR3 sequence reads: CSASGLAGARPTYEQYF. The CDR3 nucleotides are TGCAGTGCTTCGGGACTAGCGGGAGCGCGACCGACCTACGAGCAGTACTTC.

The chain joins TRBV24-1 to TRBJ2-5; 14 bases are shared with TRBD2. This CDR3 spans 15 amino acids. CDR1 is KGHDR, CDR2 SFDVKD, per germline. The V and J ends lost 9 bases and 5 bases, in that order; junction bases with no gene match: 7. CDR3 bases: TGTGCCACCGGTAGACTAGCGGGAGGGTGGGAGACCCAGTACTTC. This sequence encodes CATGRLAGGWETQYF.